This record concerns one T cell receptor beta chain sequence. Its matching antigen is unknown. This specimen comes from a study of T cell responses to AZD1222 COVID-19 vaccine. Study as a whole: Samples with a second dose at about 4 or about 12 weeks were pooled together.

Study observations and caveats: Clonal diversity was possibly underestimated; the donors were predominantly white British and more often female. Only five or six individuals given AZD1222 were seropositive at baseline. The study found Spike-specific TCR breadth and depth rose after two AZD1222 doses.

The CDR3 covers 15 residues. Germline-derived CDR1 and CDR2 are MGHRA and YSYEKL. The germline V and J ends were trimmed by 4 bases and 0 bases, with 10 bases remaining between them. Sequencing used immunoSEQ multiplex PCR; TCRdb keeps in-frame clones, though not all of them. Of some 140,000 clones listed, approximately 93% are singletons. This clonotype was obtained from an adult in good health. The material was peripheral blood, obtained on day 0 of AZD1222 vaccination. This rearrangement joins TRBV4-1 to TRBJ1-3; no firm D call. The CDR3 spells CASSLDPYSGNTIYF. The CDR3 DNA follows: TGCGCCAGCAGCCTTGATCCTTACTCTGGAAACACCATATATTTT.